This T cell receptor (beta chain) appears in the sequencing data of a study of cytomegalovirus exposure and HLA in healthy donors. The study ran its PCR with 60 Vbeta and 13 Jbeta primers. Data came from immunoSEQ multiplex PCR; TCRdb stores just in-frame clones and leaves some out. The sample includes 130,000 to 150,000 clones, 80% seen only once; the top ten take 4.5%. In this sample, this clone turned up a few times. Its antigen is unidentified. The study's findings and limits: Later, TCR association rates were found to vary by HLA locus, highest for DRB1 and lowest for HLA-C.

V was shortened by 2 bases and J by 1 base, with 8 bases between the two germline ends. This CDR3 contains 14 residues. Germline CDR1 reads WSHSY; CDR2 reads SAAADI. The sequenced sample was PBMCs. The receptor comes from a man aged 40-49 years in good health and CMV-seronegative. The chain has TRBV10-2 and TRBJ1-1, with no clear D. The CDR3 protein is CASSERQSNTEAFF. In DNA form, the CDR3 reads TGCGCCAGCAGTGAGCGACAATCGAACACTGAAGCTTTCTTT.